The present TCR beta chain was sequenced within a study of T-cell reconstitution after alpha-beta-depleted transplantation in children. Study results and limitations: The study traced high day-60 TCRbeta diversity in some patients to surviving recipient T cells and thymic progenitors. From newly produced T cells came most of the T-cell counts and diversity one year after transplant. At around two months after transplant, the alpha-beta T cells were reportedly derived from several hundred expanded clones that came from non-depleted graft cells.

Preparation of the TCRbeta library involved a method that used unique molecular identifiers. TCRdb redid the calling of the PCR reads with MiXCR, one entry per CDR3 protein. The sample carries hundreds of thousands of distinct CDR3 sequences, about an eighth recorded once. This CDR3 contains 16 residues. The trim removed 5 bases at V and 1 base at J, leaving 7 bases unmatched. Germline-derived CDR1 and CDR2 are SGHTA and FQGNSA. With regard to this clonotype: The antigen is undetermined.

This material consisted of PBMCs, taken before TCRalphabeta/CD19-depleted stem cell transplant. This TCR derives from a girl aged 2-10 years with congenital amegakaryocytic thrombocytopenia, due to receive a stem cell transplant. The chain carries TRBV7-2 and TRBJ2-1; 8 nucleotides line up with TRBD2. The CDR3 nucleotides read TGTGCCAGCAGCCCGGTAGCGGGAATTTCCTACAATGAGCAGTTCTTC. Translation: CASSPVAGISYNEQFF.